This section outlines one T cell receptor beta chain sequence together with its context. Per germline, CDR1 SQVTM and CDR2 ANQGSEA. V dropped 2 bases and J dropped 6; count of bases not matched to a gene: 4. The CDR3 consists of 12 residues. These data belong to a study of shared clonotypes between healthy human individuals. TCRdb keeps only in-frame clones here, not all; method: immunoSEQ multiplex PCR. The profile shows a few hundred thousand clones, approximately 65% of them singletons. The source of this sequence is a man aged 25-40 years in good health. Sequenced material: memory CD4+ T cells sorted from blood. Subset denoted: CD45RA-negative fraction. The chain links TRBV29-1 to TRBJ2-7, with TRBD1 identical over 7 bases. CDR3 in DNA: TGCAGCGTTGAATTACAGGGGTCCGAGCAGTACTTC. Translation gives CSVELQGSEQYF.